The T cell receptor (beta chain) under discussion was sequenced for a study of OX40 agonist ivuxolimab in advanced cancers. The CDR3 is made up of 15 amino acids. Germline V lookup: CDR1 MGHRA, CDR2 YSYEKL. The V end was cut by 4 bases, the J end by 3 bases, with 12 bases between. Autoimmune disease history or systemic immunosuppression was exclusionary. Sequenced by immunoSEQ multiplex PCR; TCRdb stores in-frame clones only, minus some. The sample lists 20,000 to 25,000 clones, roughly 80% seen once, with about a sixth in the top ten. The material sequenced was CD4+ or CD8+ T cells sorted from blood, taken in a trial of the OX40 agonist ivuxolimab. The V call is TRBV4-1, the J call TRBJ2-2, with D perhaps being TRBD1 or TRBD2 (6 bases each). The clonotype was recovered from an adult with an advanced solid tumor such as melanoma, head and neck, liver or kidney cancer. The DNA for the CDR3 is TGCGCCAGCAGCCTGGGGGGCCAGGACACCGGGGAGCTGTTTTTT. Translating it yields CASSLGGQDTGELFF.